These 15 T cell receptor beta chains originate from one sample sequenced in a study of blood T cell repertoires in COVID-19. The data were produced by immunoSEQ multiplex PCR, yet TCRdb's version contains in-frame clones alone and is incomplete. The top ten hold approximately 7% of the sample, which has approximately 170,000 clones, approximately 86% seen once. The sequencing input was peripheral blood. Receptor source: an elderly man with COVID-19, enrolled during active disease.

The chain couples TRBV18 to TRBJ2-1, with D perhaps matching TRBD1 (6 bases). V lost 1 base and J 6 bases, leaving 10 bases between the germline ends. CDR3 length: 14 amino acids. Germline CDR1 is KGHSH and CDR2 is LQKENI. This CDR3 is CASSPRRGVNEQFF. The CDR3 DNA follows: TGTGCCAGCTCACCACGCAGGGGAGTCAATGAGCAGTTCTTC.

This clone was seen a handful of times. This chain uses TRBV6-4 with TRBJ2-2, with D maybe TRBD1 (6 bases). CDR3 size: 14 residues. CDR1 and CDR2 from the germline V gene are MRHNA and SNTAGT. V was clipped by 3 bases and J by 4 bases, with 9 bases between them. CDR3 sequence: CASSEEGGTGELFF. In DNA form, the CDR3 reads TGTGCCAGCAGTGAGGAAGGGGGCACCGGGGAGCTGTTTTTT.

The chain employs TRBV3-1 (or the pseudogene TRBV3-2) and TRBJ2-3, with 9 bases aligning to TRBD1. The CDR3 extends over 19 amino acids. V trimming: 3 bases; J trimming: 0 bases; junction bases outside the gene matches: 13. The V gene's germline CDR1 is LGHDT and CDR2 YNNKEL (reference sequence). CDR3: CASSHEDRGMAGSTDTQYF. CDR3 sequence (DNA): TGTGCCAGCAGCCATGAGGACAGGGGCATGGCCGGTAGCACAGATACGCAGTATTTT.

The J gene is TRBJ1-1, the V gene TRBV7-6; 10 bases agree with TRBD1. The CDR3 consists of 14 residues. Germline lookup yields CDR1 SGHVS and CDR2 FNYEAQ. Losses at the gene ends were 5 bases for V and 2 bases for J; bases not matched to a gene: 2. In DNA form, the CDR3 reads TGTGCCAGCAGCCGGGACAGGGGTAACACTGAAGCTTTCTTT. Residues: CASSRDRGNTEAFF. Filled out from reference TRBV7-6 and TRBJ1-1, the complete variable domain reads GAGVSQSPRYKVTKRGQDVALRCDPISGHVSLYWYRQALGQGPEFLTYFNYEAQQDKSGLPNDRFSAERPEGSISTLTIQRTEQRDSAMYRCASSRDRGNTEAFFGQGTRLTVV.

The chain is built from TRBV5-1 and TRBJ1-2, with no clear D. The CDR3 totals 13 residues. Per germline, CDR1 SGHRS and CDR2 YFSETQ. Trimming left V 0 bases short and J 8 bases short, with 11 bases between. CDR3 region: CASSLAPELGYTF. CDR3 in DNA: TGCGCCAGCAGCTTGGCCCCCGAGCTGGGCTACACCTTC.

The chain carries TRBV7-9 and TRBJ2-1, with 8 bases that match TRBD2. Germline V gives CDR1 SEHNR, CDR2 FQNEAQ (reference sequence). With V trimmed by 8 bases and J by 3 bases, 9 bases remained unmatched. The CDR3 runs to 15 residues. In DNA form, the CDR3 reads TGTGCCAGCTCCACCGGGACTAGACACTACAATGAGCAGTTCTTC. This sequence encodes CASSTGTRHYNEQFF.

The chain joins TRBV7-6 to TRBJ1-1; D is unresolved. The germline CDR1 and CDR2 sequences are SGHVS and FNYEAQ. V was shortened by 5 bases and J by 1 base, with 8 bases between the two germline ends. CDR3 size: 13 residues. Here the CDR3 reads CASSPTENTEAFF. The CDR3 DNA sequence: TGTGCCAGCAGCCCCACAGAGAACACTGAAGCTTTCTTT.

The gene calls are TRBV18 and TRBJ1-1, with D possibly TRBD1 on 5 matching bases. Germline CDR1 KGHSH, CDR2 LQKENI. The V and J ends lost 6 bases and 0 bases respectively, with 11 bases between them. The CDR3 spans 14 residues. The CDR3 loop reads CASSRQSMNTEAFF. DNA of the CDR3: TGTGCCAGCTCGCGACAGTCTATGAACACTGAAGCTTTCTTT.

This chain joins TRBV12-3 or TRBV12-4 and TRBJ1-3; 7 nucleotides line up with TRBD1. Trimming removed 11 bases from V and 2 bases from J; junction bases left unmatched: 3. The CDR3 consists of 12 residues. In DNA form, the CDR3 reads TGTGCCGCGGGGACAGCTGGAAACACCATATATTTT. Residues: CAAGTAGNTIYF.

V usage is TRBV28 and J usage is TRBJ2-6, with D possibly TRBD2 on 6 matching bases. With 4 bases removed from V and 2 bases from J, the gap between germline ends came to 9 bases. From germline, CDR1 is MDHEN and CDR2 SYDVKM. The CDR3 has 15 residues. CDR3 nucleotide sequence: TGTGCCAGCAGTTCGGGAGCTGCTGGGGCCAACGTCCTGACTTTC. Amino acid sequence: CASSSGAAGANVLTF.

This clone was detected only a few times. The chain carries TRBV7-3 and TRBJ1-1; no clear D. This CDR3 is 13 amino acids long. Germline CDR1 SGHTA, CDR2 FQGTGA. The V end lost 4 bases, the J end lost 0 bases, and 6 bases lay between the germline ends. The DNA of the CDR3 is TGTGCCAGCAGCTCCCAAATGAACACTGAAGCTTTCTTT. It yields the protein CASSSQMNTEAFF. Drawing the rest from reference TRBV7-3 and TRBJ1-1, the complete variable domain is GAGVSQTPSNKVTEKGKYVELRCDPISGHTALYWYRQSLGQGPEFLIYFQGTGAADDSGLPNDRFFAVRPEGSVSTLKIQRTERGDSAVYLCASSSQMNTEAFFGQGTRLTVV.

V and J are TRBV6-5 and TRBJ1-5; no reliable D call. Germline CDR1 MNHEY, CDR2 SVGAGI. V was shortened by 5 bases and J by 1 base, with 9 bases between the two germline ends. This CDR3 comprises 14 residues. The CDR3 DNA reads as TGTGCCAGCAGTCAGTACAACAGCAATCAGCCCCAGCATTTT. Protein product: CASSQYNSNQPQHF.

The gene calls are TRBV5-4 and TRBJ2-3, with no clear D. V shed 4 bases and J shed 4 bases, with 7 bases lying between them. Germline assignment: CDR1 SGHNT and CDR2 YYREEE (reference sequence). The CDR3 runs 12 residues. The CDR3 loop reads CASSPLADTQYF. In DNA, the CDR3 is TGTGCCAGCAGCCCACTTGCAGATACGCAGTATTTT.

This rearrangement joins TRBV19 to TRBJ1-5, with D possibly matching TRBD1 (5 bases). This CDR3 is 14 amino acids long. Germline V CDR1 and CDR2: LNHDA, SQIVND (reference sequence). Trimming removed 3 bases at V and 9 bases at J, with 15 bases between. CDR3 amino acids: CASSIGQLGGPQHF. Written as DNA, the CDR3 is TGTGCCAGTAGTATCGGCCAGCTCGGGGGGCCCCAGCATTTT.

The rearrangement links TRBV27 to TRBJ2-6; no reliable D call. V lost 5 bases, J lost 0 bases, and 14 bases lay in between. The CDR3 totals 17 residues. Germline V gene lookup returns CDR1 MNHEY and CDR2 SMNVEV (reference sequence). For the CDR3, the DNA is TGTGCCAGCAGTGGCCAGGTGGCCTACTCTGGGGCCAACGTCCTGACTTTC. It encodes CASSGQVAYSGANVLTF.